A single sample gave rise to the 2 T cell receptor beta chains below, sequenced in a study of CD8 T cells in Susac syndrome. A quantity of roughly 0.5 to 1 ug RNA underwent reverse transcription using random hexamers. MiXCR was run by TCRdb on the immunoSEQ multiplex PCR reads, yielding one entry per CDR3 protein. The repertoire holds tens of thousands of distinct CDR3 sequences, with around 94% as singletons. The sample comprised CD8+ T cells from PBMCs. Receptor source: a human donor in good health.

The CDR3 DNA reads as TGTGCCAGCAGCCCCAGGGTGGGCAGGGCGTTCCGGGAGCTGTTTTTT. Protein product: CASSPRVGRAFRELFF. This chain joins TRBV6-2 or TRBV6-3 and TRBJ2-2; a possible D gene is TRBD1 (5 bases). The germline V gene encodes CDR1 MNHEY and CDR2 SVGEGT. V was clipped by 6 bases and J by 9 bases, with 23 bases between them. The CDR3 extends over 16 amino acids.

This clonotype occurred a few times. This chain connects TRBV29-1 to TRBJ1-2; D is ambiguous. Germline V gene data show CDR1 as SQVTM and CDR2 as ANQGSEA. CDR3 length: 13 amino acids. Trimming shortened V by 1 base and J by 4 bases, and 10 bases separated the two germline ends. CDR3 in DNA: TGCAGCGTTGAAGTTTCGAAGGGCTATGGCTACACCTTC. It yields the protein CSVEVSKGYGYTF.